This T cell receptor beta chain is drawn from a study of T cells in tuberculosis. This clone has a single count. The germline CDR1 and CDR2 sequences are SGHTA and FQGNSA. V was trimmed by 9 bases and J by 2 bases, leaving 19 bases between them. This CDR3 comprises 15 residues. Sequenced by immunoSEQ multiplex PCR; TCRdb stores in-frame clones only, minus some. The data contain 30,000 to 35,000 clones, approximately 90% of them singletons. The receptor comes from a donor aged 10-29 years with latent tuberculosis or without tuberculosis infection. The sequenced sample consisted of PBMCs. This chain connects TRBV7-2 to TRBJ2-5, with D tentatively TRBD1 (5 bases). This CDR3 is CASGSGQGFQETQYF. The CDR3 bases are TGTGCCAGTGGGTCGGGTCAGGGATTTCAAGAGACCCAGTACTTC.